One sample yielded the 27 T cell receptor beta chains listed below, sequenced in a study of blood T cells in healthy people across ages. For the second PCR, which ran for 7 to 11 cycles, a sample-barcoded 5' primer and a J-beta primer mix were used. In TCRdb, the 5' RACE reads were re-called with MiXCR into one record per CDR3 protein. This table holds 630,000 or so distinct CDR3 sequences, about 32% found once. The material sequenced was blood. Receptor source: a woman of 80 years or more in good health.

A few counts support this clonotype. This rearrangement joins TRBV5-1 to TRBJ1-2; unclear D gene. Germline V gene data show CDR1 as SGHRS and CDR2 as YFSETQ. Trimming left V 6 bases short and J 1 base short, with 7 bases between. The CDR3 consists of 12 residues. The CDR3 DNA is TGCGCCAGCACTGGAGATAACTATGGCTACACCTTC. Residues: CASTGDNYGYTF.

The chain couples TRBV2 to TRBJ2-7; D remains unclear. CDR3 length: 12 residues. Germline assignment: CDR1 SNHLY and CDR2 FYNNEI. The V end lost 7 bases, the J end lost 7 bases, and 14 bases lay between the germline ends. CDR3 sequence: CASTHRYNEQYF. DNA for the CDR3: TGTGCCAGCACGCACCGCTATAATGAGCAGTACTTC. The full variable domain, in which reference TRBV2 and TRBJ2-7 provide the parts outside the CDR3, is EPEVTQTPSHQVTQMGQEVILRCVPISNHLYFYWYRQILGQKVEFLVSFYNNEISEKSEIFDDQFSVERPDGSNFTLKIRSTKLEDSAMYFCASTHRYNEQYFGPGTRLTVT.

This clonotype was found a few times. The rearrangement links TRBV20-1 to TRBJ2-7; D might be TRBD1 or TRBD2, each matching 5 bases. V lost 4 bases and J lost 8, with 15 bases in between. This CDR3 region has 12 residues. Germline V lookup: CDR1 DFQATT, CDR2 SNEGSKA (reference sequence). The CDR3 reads CSATPGPGKQYF. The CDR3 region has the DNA TGCAGTGCTACCCCGGGGCCCGGGAAGCAGTACTTC.

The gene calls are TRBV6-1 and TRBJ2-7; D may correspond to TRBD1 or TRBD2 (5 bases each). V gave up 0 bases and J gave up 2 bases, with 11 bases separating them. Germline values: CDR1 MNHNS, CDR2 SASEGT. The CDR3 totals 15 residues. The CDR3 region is CASSEAGRGPYEQYF. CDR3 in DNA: TGTGCCAGCAGTGAAGCGGGACGGGGCCCCTACGAGCAGTACTTC.

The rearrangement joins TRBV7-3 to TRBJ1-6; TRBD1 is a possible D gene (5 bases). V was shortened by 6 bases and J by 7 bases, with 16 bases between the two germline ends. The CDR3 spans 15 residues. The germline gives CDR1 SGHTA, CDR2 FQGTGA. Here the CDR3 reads CASSTEGNGNSPLHF. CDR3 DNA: TGTGCCAGCAGTACTGAGGGGAATGGAAATTCACCCCTCCACTTT.

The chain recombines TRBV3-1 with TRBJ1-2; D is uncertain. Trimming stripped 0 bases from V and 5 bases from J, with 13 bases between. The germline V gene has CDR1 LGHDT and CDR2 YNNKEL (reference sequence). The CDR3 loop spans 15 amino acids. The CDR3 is CASSQDGSRSYGYTF. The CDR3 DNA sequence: TGTGCCAGCAGCCAAGATGGGAGTCGATCATATGGCTACACCTTC.

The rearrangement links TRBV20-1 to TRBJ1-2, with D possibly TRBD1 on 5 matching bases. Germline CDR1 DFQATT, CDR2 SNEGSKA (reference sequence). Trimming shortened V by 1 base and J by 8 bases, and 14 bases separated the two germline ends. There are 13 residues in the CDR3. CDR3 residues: CSARASTGGGYTF. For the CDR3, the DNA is TGCAGTGCTAGAGCATCGACTGGGGGAGGCTACACCTTC.

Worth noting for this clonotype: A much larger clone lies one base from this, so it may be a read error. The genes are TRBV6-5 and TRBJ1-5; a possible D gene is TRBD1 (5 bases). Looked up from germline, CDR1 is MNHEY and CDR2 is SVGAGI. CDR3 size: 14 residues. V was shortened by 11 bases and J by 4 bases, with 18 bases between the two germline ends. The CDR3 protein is CAGRRGDGNQPQHF. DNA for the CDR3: TGTGCCGGCCGGCGAGGGGACGGAAATCAGCCCCAGCATTTT.

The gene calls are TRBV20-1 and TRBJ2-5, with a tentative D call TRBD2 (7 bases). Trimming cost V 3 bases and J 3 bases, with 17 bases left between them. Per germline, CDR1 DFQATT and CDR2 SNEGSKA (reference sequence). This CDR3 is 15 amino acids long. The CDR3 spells CSASNVGGGKETQYF. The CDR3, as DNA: TGCAGTGCTAGTAATGTGGGAGGGGGAAAAGAGACCCAGTACTTC.

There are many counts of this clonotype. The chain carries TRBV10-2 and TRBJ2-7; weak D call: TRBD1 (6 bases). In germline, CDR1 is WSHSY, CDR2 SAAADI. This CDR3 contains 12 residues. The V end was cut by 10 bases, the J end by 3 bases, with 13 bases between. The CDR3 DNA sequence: TGCGCCACCTTCGGACAGAACTACGAGCAGTACTTC. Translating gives CATFGQNYEQYF.

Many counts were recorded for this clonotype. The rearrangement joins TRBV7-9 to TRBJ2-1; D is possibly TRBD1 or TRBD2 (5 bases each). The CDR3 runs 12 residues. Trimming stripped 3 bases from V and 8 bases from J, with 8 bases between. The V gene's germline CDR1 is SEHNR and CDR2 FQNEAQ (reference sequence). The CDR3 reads CASSFRDDEQFF. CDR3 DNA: TGTGCCAGCAGCTTCCGGGACGATGAGCAGTTCTTC.

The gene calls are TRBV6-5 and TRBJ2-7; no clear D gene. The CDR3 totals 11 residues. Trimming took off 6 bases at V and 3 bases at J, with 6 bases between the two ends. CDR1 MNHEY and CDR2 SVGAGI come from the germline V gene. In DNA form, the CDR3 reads TGTGCCAGCAGACTTCACTACGAGCAGTACTTC. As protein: CASRLHYEQYF.

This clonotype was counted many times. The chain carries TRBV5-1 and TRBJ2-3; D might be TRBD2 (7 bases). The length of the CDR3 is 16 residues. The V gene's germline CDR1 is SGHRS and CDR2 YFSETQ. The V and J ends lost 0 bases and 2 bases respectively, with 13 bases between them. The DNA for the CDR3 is TGCGCCAGCAGCTTGGAGAGGGGGGGGCACACAGATACGCAGTATTTT. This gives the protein CASSLERGGHTDTQYF.

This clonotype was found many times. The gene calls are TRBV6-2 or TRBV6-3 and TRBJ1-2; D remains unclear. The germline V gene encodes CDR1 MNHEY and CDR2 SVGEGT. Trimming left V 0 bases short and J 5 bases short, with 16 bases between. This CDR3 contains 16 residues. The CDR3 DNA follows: TGTGCCAGCAGTTACTCGGAAGGCCCGGGGATATATGGCTACACCTTC. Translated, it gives CASSYSEGPGIYGYTF.

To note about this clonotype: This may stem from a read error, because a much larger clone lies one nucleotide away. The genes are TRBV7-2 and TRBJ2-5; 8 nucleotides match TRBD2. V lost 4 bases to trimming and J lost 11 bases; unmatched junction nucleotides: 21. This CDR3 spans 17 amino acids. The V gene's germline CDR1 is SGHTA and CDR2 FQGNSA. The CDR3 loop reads CASSSVGGRGGLIEQYF. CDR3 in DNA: TGTGCCAGCAGCTCGGTCGGGGGACGGGGGGGCCTAATTGAGCAGTACTTC. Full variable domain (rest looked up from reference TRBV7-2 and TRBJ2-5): GAGVSQSPSNKVTEKGKDVELRCDPISGHTALYWYRQSLGQGLEFLIYFQGNSAPDKSGLPSDRFSAERTGGSVSTLTIQRTQQEDSAVYLCASSSVGGRGGLIEQYFGPGTRLLVL.

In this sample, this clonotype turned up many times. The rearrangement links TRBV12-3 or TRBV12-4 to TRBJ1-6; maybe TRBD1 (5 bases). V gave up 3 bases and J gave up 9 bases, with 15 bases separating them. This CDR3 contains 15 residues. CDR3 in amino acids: CASSFGRYGGSPLHF. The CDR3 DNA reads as TGTGCCAGCAGTTTTGGGCGGTATGGGGGTTCACCCCTCCACTTT.

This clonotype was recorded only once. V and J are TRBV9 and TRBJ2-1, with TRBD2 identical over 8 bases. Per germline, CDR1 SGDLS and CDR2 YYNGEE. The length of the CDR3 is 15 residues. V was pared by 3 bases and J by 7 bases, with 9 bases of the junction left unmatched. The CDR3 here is CASSGTSFVANEQFF. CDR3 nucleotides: TGTGCCAGCAGCGGGACTAGCTTTGTAGCGAATGAGCAGTTCTTC.

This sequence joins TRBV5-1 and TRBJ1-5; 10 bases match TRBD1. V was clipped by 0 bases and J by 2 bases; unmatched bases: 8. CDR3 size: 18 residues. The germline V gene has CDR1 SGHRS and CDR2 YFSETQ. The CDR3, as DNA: TGCGCCAGCAGCTTGGTCCCTACCGGGACAGGGGGCAATCAGCCCCAGCATTTT. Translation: CASSLVPTGTGGNQPQHF.

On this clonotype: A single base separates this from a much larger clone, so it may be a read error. CDR3 residues: CASSWETTNEKLFF. The DNA for the CDR3 is TGTGCCAGCAGCTGGGAAACAACTAATGAAAAACTGTTTTTT. The V gene is TRBV7-8, the J gene TRBJ1-4; no reliable D call. Germline loops: CDR1 SGHVS, CDR2 FQNEAQ. The CDR3 contains 14 residues. V shed 4 bases and J shed 0 bases, with 6 bases lying between them.

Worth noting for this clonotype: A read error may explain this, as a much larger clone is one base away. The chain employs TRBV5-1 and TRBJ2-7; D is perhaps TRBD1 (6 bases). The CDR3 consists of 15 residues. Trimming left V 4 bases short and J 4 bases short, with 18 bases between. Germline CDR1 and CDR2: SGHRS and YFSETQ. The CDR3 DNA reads TGCGCCAGCAGCCGGCCGGGCAGGGGCTCTTACGAGCAGTACTTC. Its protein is CASSRPGRGSYEQYF.

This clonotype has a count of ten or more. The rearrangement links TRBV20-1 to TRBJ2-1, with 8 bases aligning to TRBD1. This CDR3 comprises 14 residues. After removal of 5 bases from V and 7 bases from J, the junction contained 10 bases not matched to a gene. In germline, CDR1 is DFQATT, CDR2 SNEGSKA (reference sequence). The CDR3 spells CSAVPLTGGNEQFF. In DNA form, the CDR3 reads TGCAGTGCTGTGCCACTAACAGGGGGTAATGAGCAGTTCTTC.

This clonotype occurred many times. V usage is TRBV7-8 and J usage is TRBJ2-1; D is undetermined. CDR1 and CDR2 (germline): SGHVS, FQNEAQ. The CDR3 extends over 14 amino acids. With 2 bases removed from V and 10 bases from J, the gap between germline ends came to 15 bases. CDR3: CASSLMDGNWEQFF. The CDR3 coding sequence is TGTGCCAGCAGCTTAATGGATGGGAACTGGGAGCAGTTCTTC.

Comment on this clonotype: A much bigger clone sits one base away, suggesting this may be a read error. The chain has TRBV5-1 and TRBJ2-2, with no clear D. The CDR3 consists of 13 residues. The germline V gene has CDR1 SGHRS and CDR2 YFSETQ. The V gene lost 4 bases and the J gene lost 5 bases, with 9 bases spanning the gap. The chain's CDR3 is CASSEPGTGELFF. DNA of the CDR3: TGCGCCAGCAGCGAACCAGGAACCGGGGAGCTGTTTTTT.

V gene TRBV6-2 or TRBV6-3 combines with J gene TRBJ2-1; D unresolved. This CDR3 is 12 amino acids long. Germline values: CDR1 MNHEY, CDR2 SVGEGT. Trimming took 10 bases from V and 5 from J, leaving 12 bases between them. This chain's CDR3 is CATQDRHNEQFF. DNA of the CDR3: TGTGCCACCCAGGACCGGCACAATGAGCAGTTCTTC.

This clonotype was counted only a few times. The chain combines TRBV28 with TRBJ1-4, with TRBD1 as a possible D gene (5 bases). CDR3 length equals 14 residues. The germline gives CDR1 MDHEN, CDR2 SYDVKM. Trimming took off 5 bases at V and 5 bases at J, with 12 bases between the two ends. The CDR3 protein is CASSGGPKNEKLFF. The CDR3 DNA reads TGTGCCAGCAGTGGGGGACCGAAGAATGAAAAACTGTTTTTT.

CDR3 sequence (DNA): TGTGCCCCAACGAAGGGGGAAGGGACCCATGAGCAGTTCTTC. Amino acid sequence: CAPTKGEGTHEQFF. The chain links TRBV10-3 to TRBJ2-1; tentatively, D is TRBD1 (6 bases). This CDR3 has 14 amino acids. Germline values: CDR1 ENHRY, CDR2 SYGVKD. Deletions cut 11 bases from V and 8 bases from J, with 22 bases between.

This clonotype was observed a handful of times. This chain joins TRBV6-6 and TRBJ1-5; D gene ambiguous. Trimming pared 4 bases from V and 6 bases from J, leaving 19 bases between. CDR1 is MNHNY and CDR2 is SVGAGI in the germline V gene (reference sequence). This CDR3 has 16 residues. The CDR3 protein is CASSLFLDIEGQPQHF. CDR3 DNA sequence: TGTGCCAGCAGTTTATTCCTAGACATAGAAGGTCAGCCCCAGCATTTT.